This T cell receptor (beta chain) derives from a study of patients and donors after allogeneic stem cell transplantation. This clonotype was seen more than once but under ten times. TCRdb re-derived calls from the RT-PCR reads in MiXCR, one entry per CDR3 protein. This sample has 920,000 or so distinct CDR3 sequences, with approximately 18% found just once. V lost 0 bases and J lost 0, with 9 bases in between. This CDR3 spans 16 amino acids. Germline V CDR1 and CDR2: SGHAT, FQNNGV. The J gene is TRBJ2-1, the V gene TRBV11-2, with D hard to call. Specimen: blood, either unsorted or a sorted T cell fraction (not recorded which). The receptor was derived from a human donor who was either an allogeneic HSCT recipient or a stem cell or donor lymphocyte infusion donor (not recorded which). It is not recorded whose cells these are; they may come from a transplant donor. CDR3 in amino acids: CASSLELSSSYNEQFF. The CDR3 nucleotides are TGTGCCAGCAGCTTAGAACTGTCTAGCTCCTACAATGAGCAGTTCTTC.